Following are 8 T cell receptor beta chains from one sample sequenced in a study of OX40 agonist ivuxolimab in advanced cancers. Using immunoSEQ multiplex PCR, the repertoire was profiled, and TCRdb retains in-frame clones only, with some absent. This sample has about 20,000 clones, with more than 75% found just once. Sequencing was performed on CD4+ or CD8+ T cells sorted from blood, taken in a trial of the OX40 agonist ivuxolimab. These receptors were obtained from an adult with an advanced solid tumor such as melanoma, head and neck, liver or kidney cancer.

The chain uses TRBV6-5 and TRBJ2-7; 8 positions match TRBD2. V lost 5 bases to trimming and J lost 0 bases; unmatched junction nucleotides: 6. The CDR3 runs to 15 residues. The germline V gene encodes CDR1 MNHEY and CDR2 SVGAGI. This chain's CDR3 is CASSATSGSSYEQYF. CDR3 DNA: TGTGCCAGCAGTGCAACTAGCGGCAGCTCCTACGAGCAGTACTTC.

This chain links TRBV6-4 with TRBJ2-3; the D gene is possibly TRBD1 (6 bases). The germline CDR1 and CDR2 sequences are MRHNA and SNTAGT. CDR3 length: 14 residues. V lost 2 bases and J lost 3, with 9 bases in between. The CDR3 is CASSDKGVTDTQYF. The CDR3 region has the DNA TGTGCCAGCAGTGACAAGGGGGTGACAGATACGCAGTATTTT.

V and J are TRBV5-8 and TRBJ1-4; D perhaps matches TRBD1 (5 bases). The CDR3 extends over 16 amino acids. The V and J ends lost 3 bases and 7 bases respectively, with 19 bases between them. Germline values: CDR1 SGHTS, CDR2 YDEGEE. CDR3 protein: CASSSVMEGMGEKLFF. The CDR3 bases are TGTGCCAGCAGCTCCGTGATGGAGGGGATGGGTGAAAAACTGTTTTTT.

The chain couples TRBV11-3 to TRBJ2-5, with 8 bases that match TRBD1. The trim removed 1 base at V and 5 bases at J, leaving 9 bases unmatched. CDR3 length equals 16 residues. The germline CDR1 and CDR2 sequences are SGHNT and YENEEA. The DNA for the CDR3 is TGTGCCAGCAGCTTAGGGACAGGGAACCACGGGGAGACCCAGTACTTC. It translates to CASSLGTGNHGETQYF.

The CDR3 coding sequence is TGTGCCAGCAGCGTAGAGCCAGGGGGCTCGACACCCCTCCACTTT. Protein: CASSVEPGGSTPLHF. V and J are TRBV9 and TRBJ1-6, with 8 positions matching TRBD1. The junction had 7 bases not matched to a gene; V was cut back by 0 bases and J by 11 bases. CDR1 and CDR2 (germline): SGDLS, YYNGEE. The CDR3 length is 15 residues.

The chain recombines TRBV21-1 with TRBJ2-7; TRBD2 reflects the table's D call only, with no check against the DNA. TRBV21-1 counts as a pseudogene. The CDR3 is made up of 15 amino acids. DNA for the CDR3: TGTGCCAGCAGCAAAGACGGCGGGGGGGCCTACGAGCAGTACTTC. Residues: CASSKDGGGAYEQYF.

The CDR3 region is CASSLVEGFNYGYTF. In DNA form, the CDR3 reads TGTGCCAGCAGCTTAGTGGAGGGTTTTAACTATGGCTACACCTTC. The V and J genes are TRBV7-2 and TRBJ1-2; D not resolved. Trimming pared 1 base from V and 1 base from J, leaving 10 bases between. This CDR3 is 15 amino acids long. Germline V gives CDR1 SGHTA, CDR2 FQGNSA. Complete variable domain (other parts from reference TRBV7-2 and TRBJ1-2): GAGVSQSPSNKVTEKGKDVELRCDPISGHTALYWYRQSLGQGLEFLIYFQGNSAPDKSGLPSDRFSAERTGGSVSTLTIQRTQQEDSAVYLCASSLVEGFNYGYTFGSGTRLTVV.

This clone has just one count. This chain connects TRBV19 to TRBJ2-7; no clear D. Trimming took 1 base from V and 3 from J, leaving 4 bases between them. Germline values: CDR1 LNHDA, CDR2 SQIVND (reference sequence). The CDR3 sequence is 12 residues long. For the CDR3, the DNA is TGTGCCAGTAGTATAGCTGGCTACGAGCAGTACTTC. Its protein is CASSIAGYEQYF. The full variable domain, with the rest looked up from reference TRBV19 and TRBJ2-7, is DGGITQSPKYLFRKEGQNVTLSCEQNLNHDAMYWYRQDPGQGLRLIYYSQIVNDFQKGDIAEGYSVSREKKESFPLTVTSAQKNPTAFYLCASSIAGYEQYFGPGTRLTVT.